This T cell receptor beta chain was found in a study of cytomegalovirus exposure and HLA in healthy donors. For this clone: Its antigen is unidentified.

The PCR was carried out with 60 Vbeta primers and 13 Jbeta primers. The table came from immunoSEQ multiplex PCR; TCRdb's copy has only in-frame clones and leaves some out. This table holds some 150,000 clones, approximately 76% found once. Study results and limitations: Donor immune exposure was known only as CMV serostatus. Later work associated fewer than 20,000 TCR beta sequences with HLA alleles at 0.05 false discovery rate.

V was clipped by 0 bases and J by 3 bases; unmatched bases: 5. Germline V CDR1 and CDR2: SGHAT, FQNNGV. The CDR3 is made up of 15 amino acids. This receptor was identified in a man aged 55-75 years in good health and CMV-seronegative. Sequenced material: PBMCs. This chain links TRBV11-2 with TRBJ2-7; 7 positions match TRBD2. The CDR3 reads CASSLDSGNIYEQYF. The CDR3 bases are TGTGCCAGCAGCTTAGACAGCGGGAACATCTACGAGCAGTACTTC. Based on the CDR3 plus reference TRBV11-2 and TRBJ2-7, the full variable domain is EAGVAQSPRYKIIEKRQSVAFWCNPISGHATLYWYQQILGQGPKLLIQFQNNGVVDDSQLPKDRFSAERLKGVDSTLKIQPAKLEDSAVYLCASSLDSGNIYEQYFGPGTRLTVT.